This T cell receptor (beta chain) was profiled in a study of blood T cell repertoires in COVID-19. The CDR3 is 14 amino acids. Germline CDR1 and CDR2: SGHVS and FNYEAQ. The V end lost 5 bases, the J end lost 2 bases, and 7 bases lay between the germline ends. Only in-frame clones appear in the TCRdb table, and some are missing; sequencing was by immunoSEQ multiplex PCR. The data show about 260,000 clones, with around 90% seen just once and 2.5% to 3% held by the top ten. The TCR comes from a man aged 40-49 years who had been exposed to COVID-19. The rearrangement links TRBV7-6 to TRBJ1-6; D unresolved. Material for sequencing was PBMCs or T cells enriched from blood (not recorded which). In DNA form, the CDR3 reads TGTGCCAGCAGCCCGGCGGCCTATAATTCACCCCTCCACTTT. This gives the protein CASSPAAYNSPLHF.